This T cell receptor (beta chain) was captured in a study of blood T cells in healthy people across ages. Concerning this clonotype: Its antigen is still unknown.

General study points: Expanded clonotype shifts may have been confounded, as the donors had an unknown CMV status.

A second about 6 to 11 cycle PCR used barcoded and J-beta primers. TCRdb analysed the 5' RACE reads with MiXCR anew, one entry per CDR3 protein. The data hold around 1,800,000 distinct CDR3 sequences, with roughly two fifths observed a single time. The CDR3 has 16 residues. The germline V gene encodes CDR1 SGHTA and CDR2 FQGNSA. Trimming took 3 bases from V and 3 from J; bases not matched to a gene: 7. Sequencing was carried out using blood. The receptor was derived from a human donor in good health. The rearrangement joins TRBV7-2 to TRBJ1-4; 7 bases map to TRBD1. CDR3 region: CASSLGPGGSNEKLFF. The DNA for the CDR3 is TGTGCCAGCAGCTTGGGCCCAGGGGGGTCTAATGAAAAACTGTTTTTT. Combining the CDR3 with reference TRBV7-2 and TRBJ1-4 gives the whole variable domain GAGVSQSPSNKVTEKGKDVELRCDPISGHTALYWYRQSLGQGLEFLIYFQGNSAPDKSGLPSDRFSAERTGGSVSTLTIQRTQQEDSAVYLCASSLGPGGSNEKLFFGSGTQLSVL.